The clone carrying this T cell receptor (beta chain) was counted once. Authors' processing steps: Reference gene primer amplification gave nucleated cell count estimates. Repertoires were generated with immunoSEQ multiplex PCR, while TCRdb's copy carries only in-frame clones and drops some. Clonal size and the V and J genes are those of that table, whereas D and trimming came from the DNA. The sample shows under 140,000 clones, about 70% of them seen only once. The sample comes from a study of blood T cell repertoires in COVID-19. The wider study: Researchers got acute and convalescent COVID-19 samples from the United States, Italy and Spain. T cells, B-cell-depleted T cells, or PBMCs supplied cDNA or gDNA.

The trim removed 3 bases at V and 5 bases at J, leaving 4 bases unmatched. CDR1 and CDR2 (germline): SGHTA, FQGNSA. This CDR3 region has 14 residues. Sequencing was carried out using peripheral blood. The sequence derives from a woman between 55 and 75 years old with acute or convalescent COVID-19. This chain uses TRBV7-2 with TRBJ1-5; 7 nucleotides line up with TRBD1. The CDR3 is CASSLRQGDQPQHF. In DNA, the CDR3 is TGTGCCAGCAGCTTGAGACAGGGAGATCAGCCCCAGCATTTT. The variable domain in full, completed from reference TRBV7-2 and TRBJ1-5, reads GAGVSQSPSNKVTEKGKDVELRCDPISGHTALYWYRQSLGQGLEFLIYFQGNSAPDKSGLPSDRFSAERTGGSVSTLTIQRTQQEDSAVYLCASSLRQGDQPQHFGDGTRLSIL.